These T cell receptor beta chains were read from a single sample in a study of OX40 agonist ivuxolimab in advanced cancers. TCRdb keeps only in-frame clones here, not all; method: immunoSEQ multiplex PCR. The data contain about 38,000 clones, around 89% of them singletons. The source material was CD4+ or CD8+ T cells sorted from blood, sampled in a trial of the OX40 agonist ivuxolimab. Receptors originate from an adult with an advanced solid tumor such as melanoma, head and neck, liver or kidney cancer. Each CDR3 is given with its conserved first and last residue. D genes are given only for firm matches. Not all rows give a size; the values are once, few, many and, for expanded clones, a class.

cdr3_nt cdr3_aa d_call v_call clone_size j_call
TGTGCCAGCAGCCACACAGGTGGAAATGACTATGGCTACACCTTC CASSHTGGNDYGYTF NA TRBV7-9 NA TRBJ1-2
TGCGCCAGCAGCTTGGCCTCAGGGGGCGGCGAGCAGTACTTC CASSLASGGGEQYF TRBD1 TRBV5-1 once TRBJ2-7
TGTGCCAGCAGTTTAACCCTAGACTACGAGCAGTACTTC CASSLTLDYEQYF NA TRBV27 NA TRBJ2-7
TGTGCCAGCAGTTTGGGAGAGACCCAGTACTTC CASSLGETQYF NA TRBV28 many TRBJ2-5
TGTGCCAGCGCCCATTCCGGGACTAGTGGGGATGAGCAGTTCTTC CASAHSGTSGDEQFF TRBD2 TRBV27 NA TRBJ2-1
TGTGCCAGATTCGGGACAGGGAGCAAGCCCCAGCATTTT CARFGTGSKPQHF TRBD1 TRBV27 NA TRBJ1-5
TGTGCCAGCAGCTATTCAGGGACAGGCCCCTCGCTTGTTAATGAAAAACTGTTTTTT CASSYSGTGPSLVNEKLFF TRBD1 TRBV5-8 once TRBJ1-4
TGCGCCAGCAGCCAAGATTGGTATGAGCAGTTCTTC CASSQDWYEQFF NA TRBV4-1 once TRBJ2-1
TGTGCCAGCAGCTTAGATAGGATCTCCTACGAGCAGTACTTC CASSLDRISYEQYF NA TRBV11-2 NA TRBJ2-7
TGTGCCAGCAGTTTTAGGGGGGCCGGCTACGAGCAGTACTTC CASSFRGAGYEQYF NA TRBV28 NA TRBJ2-7
TGTGCCAGCAGTCCCGGGACAGGGGATGAAAAACTGTTTTTT CASSPGTGDEKLFF TRBD1 TRBV7-8 NA TRBJ1-4
TGTGCCAGCAGCGATACTCTAGCGGGGGGCACAATCGGGCAGTTCTTC CASSDTLAGGTIGQFF TRBD2 TRBV9 NA TRBJ2-1
TGTGCCAGCAGCTTAGTTGGACAGACCTACGAGCAGTACTTC CASSLVGQTYEQYF NA TRBV7-9 NA TRBJ2-7
TGCGCCAGCAGCTTGGGTAGGGCCTCCTACGAGCAGTACTTC CASSLGRASYEQYF NA TRBV5-1 NA TRBJ2-7